This is a list of T cell receptor beta chains from one sample in a study of T cell responses to AZD1222 COVID-19 vaccine. Sequencing was performed with immunoSEQ multiplex PCR; in TCRdb, only in-frame clones are kept and a portion is missing. There are 160,000 or so clones in the sample; 90% occur only once, and 1.5% lies in the top ten. The sequenced sample was peripheral blood, obtained 28 days after the second AZD1222 dose. These receptors came from an adult who received the AZD1222 COVID-19 vaccine. Both conserved end residues are part of each CDR3. The D gene is left open where the match is weak.

V gene,D gene,J gene,CDR3 protein
TRBV5-6,TRBD2,TRBJ2-1,CASSWRSSGYNEQFF
TRBV19,-,TRBJ1-4,CASSIEPQGTNEKLFF
TRBV18,-,TRBJ1-2,CASSPYPVSGYTF
TRBV5-1,-,TRBJ1-2,CASSSGTPNNYGYTF
TRBV7-3,-,TRBJ1-1,CASSLSQNTEAFF
TRBV5-1,TRBD1,TRBJ2-4,CASSLSTGLAKNIQYF
TRBV24-1,TRBD1,TRBJ2-5,CATSGAGGRETQYF
TRBV4-1,TRBD2,TRBJ2-7,CASSQGNIVSGRTYEQYF
TRBV7-9,-,TRBJ1-2,CASSPGPNYGYTF
TRBV30,TRBD1,TRBJ2-1,CAFGTGDRNEQFF
TRBV30,TRBD1,TRBJ1-2,CAWTRDRTHYGYTF
TRBV12-5,-,TRBJ1-1,CASGQGNTEAFF
TRBV24-1,-,TRBJ2-4,CATSDQGIQYF
TRBV11-1,-,TRBJ2-4,CASSHYRAKNIQYF
TRBV6-2/TRBV6-3,-,TRBJ2-3,CASSYSRLADTQYF
TRBV27,-,TRBJ2-7,CASSFVERSEQYF
TRBV5-1,-,TRBJ1-5,CASSLGDLPNQPQHF
TRBV3-1/TRBV3-2,-,TRBJ2-3,CASSQDHADTQYF